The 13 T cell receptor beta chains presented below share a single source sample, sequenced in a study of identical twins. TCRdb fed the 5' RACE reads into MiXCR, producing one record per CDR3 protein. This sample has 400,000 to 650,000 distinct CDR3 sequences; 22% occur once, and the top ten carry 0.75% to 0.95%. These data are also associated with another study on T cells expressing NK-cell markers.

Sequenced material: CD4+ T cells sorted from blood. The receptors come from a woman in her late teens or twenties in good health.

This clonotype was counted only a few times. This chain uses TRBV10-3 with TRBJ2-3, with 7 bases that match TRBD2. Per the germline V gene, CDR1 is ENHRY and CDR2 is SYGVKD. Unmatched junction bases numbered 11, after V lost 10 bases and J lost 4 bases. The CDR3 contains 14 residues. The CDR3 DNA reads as TGTGCCACTCGGGAGGTGCCTAGAGCAGATACGCAGTATTTT. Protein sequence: CATREVPRADTQYF.

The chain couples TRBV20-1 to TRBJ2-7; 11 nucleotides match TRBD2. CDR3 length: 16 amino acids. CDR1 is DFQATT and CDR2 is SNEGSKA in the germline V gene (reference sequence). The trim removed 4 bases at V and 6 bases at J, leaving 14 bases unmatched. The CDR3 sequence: CSATGTSGQQAGEQYF. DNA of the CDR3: TGCAGTGCTACCGGGACTAGCGGACAGCAGGCGGGCGAGCAGTACTTC.

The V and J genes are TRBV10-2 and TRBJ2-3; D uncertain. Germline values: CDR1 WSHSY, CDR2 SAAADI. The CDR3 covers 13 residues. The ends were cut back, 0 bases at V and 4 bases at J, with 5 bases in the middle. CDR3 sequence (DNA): TGCGCCAGCAGTGAGTCCTCCCCAGATACGCAGTATTTT. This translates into CASSESSPDTQYF.

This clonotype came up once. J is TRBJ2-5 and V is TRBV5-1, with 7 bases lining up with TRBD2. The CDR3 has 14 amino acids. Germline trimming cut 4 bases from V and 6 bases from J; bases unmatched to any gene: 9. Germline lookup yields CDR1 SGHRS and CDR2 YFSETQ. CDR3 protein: CASSGGDTRQTQYF. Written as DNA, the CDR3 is TGCGCCAGCAGCGGGGGGGATACACGGCAGACCCAGTACTTC. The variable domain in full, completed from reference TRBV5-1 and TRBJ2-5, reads KAGVTQTPRYLIKTRGQQVTLSCSPISGHRSVSWYQQTPGQGLQFLFEYFSETQRNKGNFPGRFSGRQFSNSRSEMNVSTLELGDSALYLCASSGGDTRQTQYFGPGTRLLVL.

For the CDR3, the DNA is TGCAGTGCTTTCCCGACAGGGAACACTGAAGCTTTCTTT. It yields the protein CSAFPTGNTEAFF. This chain joins TRBV20-1 and TRBJ1-1, with TRBD1 as a possible D gene (6 bases). This CDR3 is 13 amino acids long. Trimming stripped 5 bases from V and 1 base from J, with 11 bases between. The germline CDR1 and CDR2 sequences are DFQATT and SNEGSKA (reference sequence).

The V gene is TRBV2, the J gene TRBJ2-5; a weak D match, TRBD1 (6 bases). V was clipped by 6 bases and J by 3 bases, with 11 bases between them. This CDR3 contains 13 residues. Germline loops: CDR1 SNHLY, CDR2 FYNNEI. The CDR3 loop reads CASRMDRKETQYF. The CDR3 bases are TGTGCCAGCAGGATGGACAGAAAAGAGACCCAGTACTTC.

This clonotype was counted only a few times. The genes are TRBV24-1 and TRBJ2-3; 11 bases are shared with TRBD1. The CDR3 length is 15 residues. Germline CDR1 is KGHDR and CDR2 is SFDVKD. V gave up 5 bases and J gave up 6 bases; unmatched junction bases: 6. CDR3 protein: CATSAPDRGRDTQYF. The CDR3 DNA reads TGTGCCACCAGTGCCCCGGACAGGGGGCGCGATACGCAGTATTTT.

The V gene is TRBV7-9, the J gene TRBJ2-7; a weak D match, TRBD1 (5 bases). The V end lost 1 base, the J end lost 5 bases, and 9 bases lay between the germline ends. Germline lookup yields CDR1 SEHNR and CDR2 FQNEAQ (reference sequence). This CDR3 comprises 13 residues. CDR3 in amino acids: CASSLGQIDEQYF. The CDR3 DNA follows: TGTGCCAGCAGCTTAGGACAGATTGACGAGCAGTACTTC.

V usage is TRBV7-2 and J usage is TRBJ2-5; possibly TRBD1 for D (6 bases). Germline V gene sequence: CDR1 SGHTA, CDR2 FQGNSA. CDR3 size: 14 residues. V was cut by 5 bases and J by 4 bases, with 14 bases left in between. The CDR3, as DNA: TGTGCCAGCAGCCAGAATCAGGGGAGAGAGACCCAGTACTTC. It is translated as CASSQNQGRETQYF.

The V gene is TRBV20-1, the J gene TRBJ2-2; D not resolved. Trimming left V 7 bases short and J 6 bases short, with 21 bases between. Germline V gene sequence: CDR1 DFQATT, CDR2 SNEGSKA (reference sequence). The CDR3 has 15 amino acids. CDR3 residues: CSVSRSVHSPGELFF. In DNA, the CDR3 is TGCAGTGTTAGTAGGTCGGTGCACTCCCCCGGGGAGCTGTTTTTT.

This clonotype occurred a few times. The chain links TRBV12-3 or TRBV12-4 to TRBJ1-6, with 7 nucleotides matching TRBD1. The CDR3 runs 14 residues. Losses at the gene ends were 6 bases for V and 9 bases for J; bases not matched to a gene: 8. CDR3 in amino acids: CASSLSQGPSPLHF. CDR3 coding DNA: TGTGCCAGCAGCCTCTCACAGGGGCCTTCACCCCTCCACTTT.

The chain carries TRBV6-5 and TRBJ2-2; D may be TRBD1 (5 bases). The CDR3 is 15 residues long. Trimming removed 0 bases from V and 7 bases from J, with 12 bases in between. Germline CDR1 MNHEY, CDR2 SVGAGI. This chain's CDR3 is CASSYSQGPSGELFF. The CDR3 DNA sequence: TGTGCCAGCAGTTACTCTCAGGGTCCGAGCGGGGAGCTGTTTTTT.

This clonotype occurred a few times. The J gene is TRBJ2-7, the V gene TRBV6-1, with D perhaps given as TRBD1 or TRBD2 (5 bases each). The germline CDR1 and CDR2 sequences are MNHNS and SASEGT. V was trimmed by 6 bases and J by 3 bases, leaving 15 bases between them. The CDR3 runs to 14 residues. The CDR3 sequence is CASRGTRGSYEQYF. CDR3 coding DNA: TGTGCCAGCAGAGGGACCAGAGGGAGCTACGAGCAGTACTTC.